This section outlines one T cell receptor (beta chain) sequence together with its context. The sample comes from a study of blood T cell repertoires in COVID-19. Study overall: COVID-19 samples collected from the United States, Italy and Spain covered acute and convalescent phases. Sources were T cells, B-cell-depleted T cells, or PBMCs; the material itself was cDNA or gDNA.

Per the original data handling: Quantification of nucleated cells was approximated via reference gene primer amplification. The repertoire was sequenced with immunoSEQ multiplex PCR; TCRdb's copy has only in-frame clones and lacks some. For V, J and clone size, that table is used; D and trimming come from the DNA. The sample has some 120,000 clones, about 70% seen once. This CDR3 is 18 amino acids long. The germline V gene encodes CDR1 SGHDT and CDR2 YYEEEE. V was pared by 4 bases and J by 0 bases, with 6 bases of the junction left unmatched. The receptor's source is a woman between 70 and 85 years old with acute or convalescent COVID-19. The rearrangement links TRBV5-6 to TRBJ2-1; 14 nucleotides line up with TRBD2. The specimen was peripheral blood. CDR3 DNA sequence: TGTGCCAGCAGCCGACTAGCGGGAGGGCCCCGCTCCTACAATGAGCAGTTCTTC. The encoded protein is CASSRLAGGPRSYNEQFF.